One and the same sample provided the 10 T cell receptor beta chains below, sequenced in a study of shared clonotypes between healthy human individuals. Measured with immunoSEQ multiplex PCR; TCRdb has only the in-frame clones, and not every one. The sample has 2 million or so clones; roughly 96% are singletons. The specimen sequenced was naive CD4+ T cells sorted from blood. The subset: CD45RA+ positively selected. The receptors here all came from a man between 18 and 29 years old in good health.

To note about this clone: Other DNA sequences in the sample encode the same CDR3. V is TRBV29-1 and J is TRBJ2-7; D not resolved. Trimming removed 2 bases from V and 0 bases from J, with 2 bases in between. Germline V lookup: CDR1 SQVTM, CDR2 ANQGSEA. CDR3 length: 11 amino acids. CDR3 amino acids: CSVESSYEQYF. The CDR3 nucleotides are TGCAGCGTTGAATCCTCCTACGAGCAGTACTTC.

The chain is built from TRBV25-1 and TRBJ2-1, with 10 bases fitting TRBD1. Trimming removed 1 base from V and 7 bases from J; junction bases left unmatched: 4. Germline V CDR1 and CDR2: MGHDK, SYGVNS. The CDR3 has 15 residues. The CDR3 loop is CASSESGTGVNEQFF. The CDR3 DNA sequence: TGTGCCAGCAGTGAATCTGGGACAGGGGTAAATGAGCAGTTCTTC.

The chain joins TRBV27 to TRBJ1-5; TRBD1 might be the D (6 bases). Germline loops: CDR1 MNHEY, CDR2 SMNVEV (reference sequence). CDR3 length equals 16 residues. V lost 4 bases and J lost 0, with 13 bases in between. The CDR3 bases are TGTGCCAGCAGTTCCTACAGGGCTTATAGCAATCAGCCCCAGCATTTT. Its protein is CASSSYRAYSNQPQHF.

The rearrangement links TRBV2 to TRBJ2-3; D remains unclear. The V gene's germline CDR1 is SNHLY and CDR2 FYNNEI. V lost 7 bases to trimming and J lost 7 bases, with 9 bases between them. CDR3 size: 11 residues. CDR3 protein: CASNGVNTQYF. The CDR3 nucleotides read TGTGCCAGCAATGGGGTTAATACGCAGTATTTT.

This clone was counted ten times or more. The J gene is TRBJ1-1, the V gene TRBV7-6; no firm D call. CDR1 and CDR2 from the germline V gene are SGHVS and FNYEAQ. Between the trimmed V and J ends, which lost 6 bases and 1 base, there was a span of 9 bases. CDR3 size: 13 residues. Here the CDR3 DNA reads TGTGCCAGCAGTTTCAGACAGAACACTGAAGCTTTCTTT. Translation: CASSFRQNTEAFF.

The CDR3 loop is CASSAGQGPYEQYF. The DNA for the CDR3 is TGTGCCAGCAGTGCCGGACAGGGACCCTACGAGCAGTACTTC. This chain connects TRBV27 to TRBJ2-7, with 8 bases that match TRBD1. The CDR3 is 14 amino acids. Trimming took 5 bases from V and 2 from J; bases not matched to a gene: 5. Germline CDR1 MNHEY, CDR2 SMNVEV (reference sequence).

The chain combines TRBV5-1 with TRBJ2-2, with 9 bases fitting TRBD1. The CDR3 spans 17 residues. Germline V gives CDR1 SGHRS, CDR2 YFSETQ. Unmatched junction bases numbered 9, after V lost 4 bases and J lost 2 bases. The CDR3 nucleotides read TGCGCCAGCAGCCCTCAACAGGGGGCGGGAAACACCGGGGAGCTGTTTTTT. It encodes CASSPQQGAGNTGELFF.

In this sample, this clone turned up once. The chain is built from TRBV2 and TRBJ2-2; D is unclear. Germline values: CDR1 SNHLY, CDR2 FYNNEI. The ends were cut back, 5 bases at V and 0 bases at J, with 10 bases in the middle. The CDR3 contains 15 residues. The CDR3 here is CASSLAGTNTGELFF. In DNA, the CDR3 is TGTGCCAGCAGTTTGGCCGGAACGAACACCGGGGAGCTGTTTTTT.

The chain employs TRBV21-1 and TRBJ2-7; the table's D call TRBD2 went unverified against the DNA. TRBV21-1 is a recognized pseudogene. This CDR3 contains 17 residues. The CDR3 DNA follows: TGTGCCAGCAGCAAAACCCCCTTGTTAGCGGGAGGGTACGAGCAGTACTTC. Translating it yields CASSKTPLLAGGYEQYF.

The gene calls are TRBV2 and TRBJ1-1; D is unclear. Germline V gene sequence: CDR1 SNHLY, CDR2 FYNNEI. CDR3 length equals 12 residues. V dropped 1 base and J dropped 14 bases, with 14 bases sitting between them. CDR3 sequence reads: CASSEGGGRSFF. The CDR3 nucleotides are TGTGCCAGCAGTGAAGGGGGAGGGAGATCCTTCTTT. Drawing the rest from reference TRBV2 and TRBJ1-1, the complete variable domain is EPEVTQTPSHQVTQMGQEVILRCVPISNHLYFYWYRQILGQKVEFLVSFYNNEISEKSEIFDDQFSVERPDGSNFTLKIRSTKLEDSAMYFCASSEGGGRSFFGQGTRLTVV.